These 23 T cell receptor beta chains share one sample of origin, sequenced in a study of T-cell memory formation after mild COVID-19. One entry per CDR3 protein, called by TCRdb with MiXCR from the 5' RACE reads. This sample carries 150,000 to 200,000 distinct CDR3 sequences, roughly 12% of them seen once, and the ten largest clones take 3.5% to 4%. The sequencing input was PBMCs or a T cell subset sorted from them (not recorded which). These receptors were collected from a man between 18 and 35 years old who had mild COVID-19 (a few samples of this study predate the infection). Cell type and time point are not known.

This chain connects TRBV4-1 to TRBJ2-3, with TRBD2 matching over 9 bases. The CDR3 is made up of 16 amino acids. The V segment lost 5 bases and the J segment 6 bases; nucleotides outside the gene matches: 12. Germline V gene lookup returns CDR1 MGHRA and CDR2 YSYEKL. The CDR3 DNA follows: TGCGCCAGCAGCACTGGGACTAGCCTTGGGGGGGATACGCAGTATTTT. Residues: CASSTGTSLGGDTQYF.

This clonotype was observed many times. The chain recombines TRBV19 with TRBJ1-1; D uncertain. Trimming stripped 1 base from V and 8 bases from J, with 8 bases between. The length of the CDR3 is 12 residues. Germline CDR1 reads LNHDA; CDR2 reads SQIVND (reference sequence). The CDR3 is CASSIVPSEAFF. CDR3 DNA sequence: TGTGCCAGTAGTATAGTTCCCTCGGAAGCTTTCTTT.

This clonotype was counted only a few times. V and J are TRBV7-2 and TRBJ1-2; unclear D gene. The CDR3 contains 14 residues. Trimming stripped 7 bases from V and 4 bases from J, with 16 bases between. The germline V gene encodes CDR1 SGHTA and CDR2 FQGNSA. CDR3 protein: CASTVSRSPYGYTF. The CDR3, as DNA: TGTGCCAGCACCGTCTCAAGGTCCCCCTATGGCTACACCTTC.

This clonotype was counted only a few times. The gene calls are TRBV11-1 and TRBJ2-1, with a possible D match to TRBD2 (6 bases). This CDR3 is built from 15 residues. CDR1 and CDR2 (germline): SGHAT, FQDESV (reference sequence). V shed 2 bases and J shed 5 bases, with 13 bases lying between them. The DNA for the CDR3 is TGTGCCAGCAGCTTACGTCTATGGGGGGACAATGAGCAGTTCTTC. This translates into CASSLRLWGDNEQFF.

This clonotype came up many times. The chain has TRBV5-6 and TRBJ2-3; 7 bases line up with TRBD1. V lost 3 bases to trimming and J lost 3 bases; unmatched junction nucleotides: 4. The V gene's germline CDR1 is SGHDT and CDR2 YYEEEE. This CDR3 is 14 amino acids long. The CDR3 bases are TGTGCCAGCAGCTGGACAGGCGGGACAGATACGCAGTATTTT. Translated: CASSWTGGTDTQYF.

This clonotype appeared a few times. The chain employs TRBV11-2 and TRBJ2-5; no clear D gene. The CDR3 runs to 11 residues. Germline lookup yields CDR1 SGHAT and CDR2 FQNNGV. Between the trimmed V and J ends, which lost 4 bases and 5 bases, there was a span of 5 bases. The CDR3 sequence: CASSSPETQYF. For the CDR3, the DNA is TGTGCCAGCAGCTCTCCCGAGACCCAGTACTTC.

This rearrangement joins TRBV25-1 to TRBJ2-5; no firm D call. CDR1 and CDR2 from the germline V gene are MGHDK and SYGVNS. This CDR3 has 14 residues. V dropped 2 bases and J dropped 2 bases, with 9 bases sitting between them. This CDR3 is CASSELAGQETQYF. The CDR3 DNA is TGTGCCAGCAGTGAACTGGCAGGACAAGAGACCCAGTACTTC.

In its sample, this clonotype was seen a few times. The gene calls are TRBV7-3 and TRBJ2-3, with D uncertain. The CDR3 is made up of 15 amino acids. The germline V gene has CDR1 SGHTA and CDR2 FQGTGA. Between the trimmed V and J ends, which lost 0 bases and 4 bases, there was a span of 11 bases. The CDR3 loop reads CASSLTGLESDTQYF. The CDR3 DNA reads TGTGCCAGCAGCTTAACCGGGTTGGAGTCAGATACGCAGTATTTT.

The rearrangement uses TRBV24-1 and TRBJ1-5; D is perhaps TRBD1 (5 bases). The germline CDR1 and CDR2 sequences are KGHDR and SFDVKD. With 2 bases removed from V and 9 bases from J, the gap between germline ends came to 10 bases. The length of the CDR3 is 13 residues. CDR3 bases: TGTGCCACCAGTGATTCCGGGACGCGGCCCCAGCATTTT. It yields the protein CATSDSGTRPQHF.

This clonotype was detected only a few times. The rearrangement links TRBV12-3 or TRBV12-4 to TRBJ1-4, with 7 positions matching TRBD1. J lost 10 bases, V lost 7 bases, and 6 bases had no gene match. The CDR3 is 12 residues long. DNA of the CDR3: TGTGCCAGCAAACAGGGGTGGGGAAAACTGTTTTTT. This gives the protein CASKQGWGKLFF.

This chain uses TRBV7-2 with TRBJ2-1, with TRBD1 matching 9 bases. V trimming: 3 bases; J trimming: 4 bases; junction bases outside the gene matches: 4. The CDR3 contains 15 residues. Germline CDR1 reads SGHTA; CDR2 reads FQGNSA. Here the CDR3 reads CASSLGQGSYNEQFF. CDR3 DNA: TGTGCCAGCAGCTTGGGACAGGGTTCATACAATGAGCAGTTCTTC.

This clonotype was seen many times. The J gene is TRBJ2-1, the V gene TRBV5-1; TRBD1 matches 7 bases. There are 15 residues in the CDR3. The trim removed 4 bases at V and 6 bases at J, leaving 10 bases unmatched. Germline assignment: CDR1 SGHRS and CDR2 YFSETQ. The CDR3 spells CASSAGTEYFNEQFF. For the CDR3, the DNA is TGCGCCAGCAGCGCCGGGACAGAATACTTCAATGAGCAGTTCTTC. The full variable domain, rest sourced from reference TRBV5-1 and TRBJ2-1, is KAGVTQTPRYLIKTRGQQVTLSCSPISGHRSVSWYQQTPGQGLQFLFEYFSETQRNKGNFPGRFSGRQFSNSRSEMNVSTLELGDSALYLCASSAGTEYFNEQFFGPGTRLTVL.

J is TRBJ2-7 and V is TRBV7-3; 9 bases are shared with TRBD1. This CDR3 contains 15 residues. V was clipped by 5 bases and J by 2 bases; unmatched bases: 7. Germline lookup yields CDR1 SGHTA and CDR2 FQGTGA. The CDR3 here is CASSDGTGPPYEQYF. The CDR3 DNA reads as TGTGCCAGCAGCGACGGGACAGGGCCCCCCTACGAGCAGTACTTC.

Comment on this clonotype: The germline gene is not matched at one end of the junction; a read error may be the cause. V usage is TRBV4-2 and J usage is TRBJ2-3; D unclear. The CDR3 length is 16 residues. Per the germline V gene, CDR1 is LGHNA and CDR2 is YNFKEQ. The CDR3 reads CASSQDLHSRTDTQYF. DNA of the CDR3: TGCGCCAGCAGCCAAGATCTTCACTCTCGCACAGATACGCAGTATTTT.

CDR3 residues: CASSGPRGDQETQYF. In nucleotides, the CDR3 is TGTGCCAGCAGTGGCCCGCGGGGGGACCAAGAGACCCAGTACTTC. V is TRBV6-2 or TRBV6-3 and J is TRBJ2-5, with 8 positions matching TRBD2. Germline V CDR1 and CDR2: MNHEY, SVGEGT. V gave up 5 bases and J gave up 0 bases; unmatched junction bases: 5. CDR3 length: 15 residues.

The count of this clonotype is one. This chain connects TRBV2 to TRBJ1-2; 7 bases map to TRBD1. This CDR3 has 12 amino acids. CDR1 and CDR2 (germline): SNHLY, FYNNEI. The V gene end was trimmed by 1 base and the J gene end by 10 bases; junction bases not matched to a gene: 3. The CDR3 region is CASSEEGQPYTF. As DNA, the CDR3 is TGTGCCAGCAGTGAAGAGGGACAGCCCTACACCTTC.

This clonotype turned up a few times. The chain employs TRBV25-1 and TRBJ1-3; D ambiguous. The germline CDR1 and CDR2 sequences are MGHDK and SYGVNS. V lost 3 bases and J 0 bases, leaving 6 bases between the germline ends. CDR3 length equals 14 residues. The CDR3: CASSEAGSGNTIYF. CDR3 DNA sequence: TGTGCCAGCAGTGAGGCGGGCTCTGGAAACACCATATATTTT.

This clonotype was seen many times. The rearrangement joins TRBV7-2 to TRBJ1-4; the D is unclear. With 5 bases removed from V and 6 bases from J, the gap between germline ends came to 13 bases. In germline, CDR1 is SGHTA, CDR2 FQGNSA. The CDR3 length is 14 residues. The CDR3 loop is CASSNQKGHEKLFF. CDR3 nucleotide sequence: TGTGCCAGCAGCAACCAGAAAGGGCATGAAAAACTGTTTTTT. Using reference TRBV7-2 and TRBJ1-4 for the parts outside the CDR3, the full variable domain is GAGVSQSPSNKVTEKGKDVELRCDPISGHTALYWYRQSLGQGLEFLIYFQGNSAPDKSGLPSDRFSAERTGGSVSTLTIQRTQQEDSAVYLCASSNQKGHEKLFFGSGTQLSVL.

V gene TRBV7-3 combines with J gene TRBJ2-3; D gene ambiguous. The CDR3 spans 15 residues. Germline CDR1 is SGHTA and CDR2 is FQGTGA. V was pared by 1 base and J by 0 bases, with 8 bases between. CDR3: CASSLIGVSTDTQYF. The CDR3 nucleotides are TGTGCCAGCAGCTTAATTGGCGTAAGCACAGATACGCAGTATTTT.

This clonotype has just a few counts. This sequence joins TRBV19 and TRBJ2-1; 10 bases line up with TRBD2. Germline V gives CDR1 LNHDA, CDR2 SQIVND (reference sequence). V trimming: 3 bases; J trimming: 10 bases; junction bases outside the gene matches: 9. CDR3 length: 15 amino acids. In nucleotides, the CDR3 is TGTGCCAGTAGTATTGTGGTAGCGGGGGGCCGGGAGCAGTTCTTC. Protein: CASSIVVAGGREQFF.

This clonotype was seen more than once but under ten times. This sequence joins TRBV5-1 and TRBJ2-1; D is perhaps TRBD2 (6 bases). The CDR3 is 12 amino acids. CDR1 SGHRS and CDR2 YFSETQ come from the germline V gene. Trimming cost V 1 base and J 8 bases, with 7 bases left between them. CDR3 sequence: CASSLWEDEQFF. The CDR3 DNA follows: TGCGCCAGCAGCTTGTGGGAGGATGAGCAGTTCTTC.

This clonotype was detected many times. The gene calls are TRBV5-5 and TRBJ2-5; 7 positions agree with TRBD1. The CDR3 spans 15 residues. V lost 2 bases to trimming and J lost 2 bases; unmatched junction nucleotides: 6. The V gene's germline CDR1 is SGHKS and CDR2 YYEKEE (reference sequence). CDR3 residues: CASSFTPGQQETQYF. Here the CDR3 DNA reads TGTGCCAGCAGCTTCACACCGGGACAGCAAGAGACCCAGTACTTC.

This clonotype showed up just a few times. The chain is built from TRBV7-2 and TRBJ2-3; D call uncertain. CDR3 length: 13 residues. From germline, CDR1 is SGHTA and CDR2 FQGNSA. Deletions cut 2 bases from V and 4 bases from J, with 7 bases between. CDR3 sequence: CASSLQRADTQYF. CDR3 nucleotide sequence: TGTGCCAGCAGCTTACAACGCGCAGATACGCAGTATTTT. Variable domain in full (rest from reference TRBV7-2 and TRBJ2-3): GAGVSQSPSNKVTEKGKDVELRCDPISGHTALYWYRQSLGQGLEFLIYFQGNSAPDKSGLPSDRFSAERTGGSVSTLTIQRTQQEDSAVYLCASSLQRADTQYFGPGTRLTVL.